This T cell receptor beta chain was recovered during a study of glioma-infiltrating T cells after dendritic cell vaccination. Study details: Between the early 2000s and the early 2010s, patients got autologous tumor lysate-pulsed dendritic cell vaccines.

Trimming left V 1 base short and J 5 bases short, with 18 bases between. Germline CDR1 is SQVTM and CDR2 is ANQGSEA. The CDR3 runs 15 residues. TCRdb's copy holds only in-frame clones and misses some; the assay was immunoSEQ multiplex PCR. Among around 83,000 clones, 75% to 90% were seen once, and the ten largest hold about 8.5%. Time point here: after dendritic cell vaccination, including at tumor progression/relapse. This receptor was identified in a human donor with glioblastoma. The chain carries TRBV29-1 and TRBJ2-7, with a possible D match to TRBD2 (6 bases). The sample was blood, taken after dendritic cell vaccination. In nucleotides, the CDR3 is TGCAGCGTTGAAGCAACCGTCGGAGGGCCCCACGAGCAGTACTTC. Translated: CSVEATVGGPHEQYF.